This T cell receptor beta chain was sequenced during a study of T cell repertoires in aging, cancer and after chemotherapy. On the study more broadly: Chronic lymphocytic leukemia patients on fludarabine- or bendamustine-based regimens gave paired samples before and after chemotherapy.

A mixed TRB-A/B primer pool amplified rearranged TRB by multiplex touch-down PCR. TCRdb re-derived calls from the multiplex PCR reads in MiXCR, one entry per CDR3 protein. The sample consists of thousands of distinct CDR3 sequences, under 25% of them appearing once. Overall study findings and caveats: Untreated cancer patients had significantly lower blood TCR diversity than age-matched healthy donors.

Amplification of TCR beta used genomic DNA extracted from peripheral blood. The sample holds a few counts of this clonotype. Its antigen remains unidentified. Germline V lookup: CDR1 LNHDA, CDR2 SQIVND (reference sequence). V dropped 6 bases and J dropped 2 bases, with 17 bases sitting between them. The CDR3 runs 15 residues. What was sequenced was blood. The sequence was collected from a human donor with a blood cancer. The V gene is TRBV19, the J gene TRBJ2-7; maybe TRBD1 (6 bases). For the CDR3, the DNA is TGTGCCAGTAGAATGGGGCAGGGGATACCCTACGAGCAGTACTTC. Its protein product is CASRMGQGIPYEQYF.